The rows below give T cell receptor beta chains drawn from one sample of a study of blood T cell repertoires in COVID-19. Profiling relied on immunoSEQ multiplex PCR, and the TCRdb table lists in-frame clones only, not all of them. The sample consists of more than 300,000 clones, about 90% of them appearing once. The sample taken for sequencing was peripheral blood. The receptors stem from a woman aged 25 to 39 with COVID-19, enrolled during active disease. CDR3s include the opening cysteine and the closing phenylalanine or tryptophan. The order of the fields is CDR3 protein, CDR3 DNA, clone size, J gene, V gene, D gene. The D gene is left open where the match is weak. The size of a clone is reported for some rows only, either as once, few or many, or as a class for expanded clones.

CASSQESRGYNEQFF TGCGCCAGCAGCCAAGAGTCGCGGGGTTACAATGAGCAGTTCTTC NA TRBJ2-1 TRBV4-1 NA
CASMSGSNEQFF TGTGCCAGCATGTCCGGGTCCAATGAGCAGTTCTTC NA TRBJ2-1 TRBV3-1/TRBV3-2 NA
CASSIPGQGAGELFF TGTGCCAGTAGTATACCGGGACAGGGTGCCGGGGAGCTGTTTTTT NA TRBJ2-2 TRBV19 TRBD1
CASRRGWAPNTEAFF TGTGCCAGCCGCAGGGGATGGGCCCCGAACACTGAAGCTTTCTTT NA TRBJ1-1 TRBV19 NA
CASSLWTGVAGEAFF TGTGCCAGCAGCTTGTGGACAGGGGTGGCCGGTGAAGCTTTCTTT NA TRBJ1-1 TRBV11-3 TRBD1
CASSPDRLYEQYF TGCGCCAGCAGCCCCGACAGGCTCTACGAGCAGTACTTC NA TRBJ2-7 TRBV4-1 NA
CAISAGVAGELFF TGTGCCATCAGCGCAGGGGTTGCCGGGGAGCTGTTTTTT once TRBJ2-2 TRBV10-3 NA
CASRRHQTGRQPQHF TGTGCCAGCAGAAGACACCAGACAGGAAGGCAGCCCCAGCATTTT NA TRBJ1-5 TRBV28 NA
CASSITGNQPQHF TGTGCCAGCAGTATAACAGGGAATCAGCCCCAGCATTTT NA TRBJ1-5 TRBV6-6 NA
CATSDPSSSSYNEQFF TGTGCCACCAGTGATCCTAGTTCGAGCTCCTACAATGAGCAGTTCTTC NA TRBJ2-1 TRBV24-1 NA
CASSGSGETQYF TGTGCCAGCAGCGGGTCGGGGGAGACCCAGTACTTC NA TRBJ2-5 TRBV9 NA
CASSLGQNGQPQHF TGTGCCAGTAGTCTCGGACAGAATGGTCAGCCCCAGCATTTT NA TRBJ1-5 TRBV19 NA
CASSYGQADNEQFF TGTGCCAGCAGTTACGGGCAGGCTGACAATGAGCAGTTCTTC NA TRBJ2-1 TRBV6-2/TRBV6-3 NA
CASSPGGGGNSPLHF TGTGCCAGCAGCCCAGGAGGGGGGGGGAATTCACCCCTCCACTTT few TRBJ1-6 TRBV9 NA
CASSLGRRAYNEQFF TGTGCCAGCAGCTTAGGTCGGAGGGCCTACAATGAGCAGTTCTTC NA TRBJ2-1 TRBV7-9 NA
CASSQDPGENTEAFF TGTGCCAGCAGCCAAGACCCAGGGGAAAACACTGAAGCTTTCTTT NA TRBJ1-1 TRBV4-2 NA
CASSLDRSTEAFF TGTGCCAGCAGCCTAGACAGAAGCACTGAAGCTTTCTTT NA TRBJ1-1 TRBV3-1/TRBV3-2 NA
CASSLVGQGSNYGYTF TGTGCCAGCAGCTTAGTAGGACAGGGATCTAACTATGGCTACACCTTC once TRBJ1-2 TRBV7-6 TRBD1
CASSAPAGVTDTQYF TGTGCCAGCAGTGCTCCCGCGGGGGTCACAGATACGCAGTATTTT NA TRBJ2-3 TRBV11-2 TRBD2
CAWSPSGDYEQYF TGTGCCTGGAGCCCATCGGGAGATTACGAGCAGTACTTC NA TRBJ2-7 TRBV30 NA
CASSLLTTDYGYTF TGTGCCAGCAGCTTATTGACAACGGACTATGGCTACACCTTC NA TRBJ1-2 TRBV11-2 NA
CASSDTRFEAFF TGTGCCAGCAGTGACACCCGGTTTGAAGCTTTCTTT NA TRBJ1-1 TRBV2 NA
CASSRTAADTGELFF TGTGCCAGCAGCCGAACAGCGGCCGATACCGGGGAGCTGTTTTTT NA TRBJ2-2 TRBV7-3 NA
CASRDGTGTYNSPLHF TGTGCCAGTAGAGACGGGACAGGGACCTATAATTCACCCCTCCACTTT NA TRBJ1-6 TRBV19 TRBD1
CASHLESGYNEQFF TGTGCCAGCCACCTAGAGAGCGGGTACAATGAGCAGTTCTTC NA TRBJ2-1 TRBV5-6 NA
CATSPGMSGANVLTF TGTGCCACCAGTCCAGGAATGTCTGGGGCCAACGTCCTGACTTTC NA TRBJ2-6 TRBV24-1 NA
CAWSVGTGYDGYTF TGTGCCTGGAGTGTAGGGACAGGGTACGATGGCTACACCTTC few TRBJ1-2 TRBV30 TRBD1
CASSPGTGSRDTEAFF TGTGCCAGCTCACCGGGGACAGGGTCGAGGGACACTGAAGCTTTCTTT NA TRBJ1-1 TRBV18 TRBD1
CASSIDVWGGSTDTQYF TGTGCCAGTAGTATCGATGTGTGGGGGGGAAGCACAGATACGCAGTATTTT once TRBJ2-3 TRBV19 TRBD2
CATSDPGQGGAYGYTF TGTGCCACCAGTGATCCCGGACAGGGAGGGGCATATGGCTACACCTTC NA TRBJ1-2 TRBV24-1 TRBD1
CAISERTKTEAFF TGTGCCATCAGTGAGCGGACTAAAACTGAAGCTTTCTTT NA TRBJ1-1 TRBV10-3 NA
CASSSYRRRTNEKLFF TGTGCCAGCAGCTCCTACCGACGGAGAACTAATGAAAAACTGTTTTTT NA TRBJ1-4 TRBV7-2 NA
CASSQGTGTAGNTIYF TGCGCCAGCAGCCAAGGGACAGGGACCGCTGGAAACACCATATATTTT NA TRBJ1-3 TRBV4-1 TRBD1
CATSDPGQGRGYTF TGTGCCACCAGTGATCCCGGACAGGGAAGGGGCTACACCTTC NA TRBJ1-2 TRBV24-1 TRBD1
CASSQVGPRLQNTEAFF TGCGCCAGCAGCCAAGTGGGGCCCCGGTTGCAGAACACTGAAGCTTTCTTT NA TRBJ1-1 TRBV4-1 NA
CASSLSSYNEQFF TGTGCCAGCAGCCTCAGCTCCTACAATGAGCAGTTCTTC NA TRBJ2-1 TRBV12-1 NA
CASNRGDTEAFF TGTGCCAGCAATCGGGGCGACACTGAAGCTTTCTTT NA TRBJ1-1 TRBV6-6 NA
CASTPRGLAGGPRVGEQFF TGTGCCAGTACCCCACGGGGGCTAGCGGGGGGGCCTAGGGTTGGTGAGCAGTTCTTC once TRBJ2-1 TRBV19 TRBD2
CAWSVKGRGDEKLFF TGTGCCTGGAGTGTCAAAGGGAGGGGGGATGAAAAACTGTTTTTT NA TRBJ1-4 TRBV30 NA
CASSLRGRNTEAFF TGTGCCAGCAGTTTAAGGGGGCGGAACACTGAAGCTTTCTTT NA TRBJ1-1 TRBV27 TRBD1
CASSGQSRNEQFF TGTGCCAGCAGCGGACAGAGTAGGAATGAGCAGTTCTTC NA TRBJ2-1 TRBV9 NA
CAASGGVNQPQHF TGCGCCGCCTCGGGTGGAGTAAATCAGCCCCAGCATTTT NA TRBJ1-5 TRBV4-1 NA
CASSLGQGRPQHF TGTGCCAGCAGTTTAGGGCAGGGTAGGCCCCAGCATTTT NA TRBJ1-5 TRBV28 NA
CAIRPGQGYEQFF TGTGCCATCAGGCCGGGACAGGGCTATGAGCAGTTCTTC NA TRBJ2-1 TRBV10-3 TRBD1
CASSQDHPEPAFF TGTGCCAGCAGCCAAGATCACCCCGAGCCGGCTTTCTTT once TRBJ1-1 TRBV3-1/TRBV3-2 NA
CASSLQGANYGYTF TGTGCCAGCAGCCTTCAGGGGGCCAACTATGGCTACACCTTC few TRBJ1-2 TRBV4-2 TRBD1
CASSPDGQGLHNEQFF TGTGCCAGCTCACCAGACGGACAGGGCCTTCACAATGAGCAGTTCTTC NA TRBJ2-1 TRBV18 TRBD1